The clone carrying this T cell receptor (beta chain) was seen a handful of times. Its target is not known. This record belongs to a study of T cell repertoires in cytomegalovirus infection. Whole-study findings and limits: HLA-C-restricted CMV-specific TCR beta clonotypes prevailed in the ex vivo response.

CDR3 length equals 14 residues. With 4 bases removed from V and 2 bases from J, the gap between germline ends came to 11 bases. Germline assignment: CDR1 SGHDT and CDR2 YYEEEE. In TCRdb, the reads were re-called with MiXCR into one record per CDR3 protein. The sample contains roughly 27,000 distinct CDR3 sequences, around 19% of which appear only once. The TCR comes from a human donor in good health (CMV status not recorded). Some clones in this sample may be carry-over from other donors' samples. The gene calls are TRBV5-6 and TRBJ2-3, with D unclear. The source material was CD8+ T cells from cultured PBMCs, sampled from culture after CMV antigen stimulation. The CDR3 DNA reads as TGTGCCAGCAGCCCTCCGGAATTCACAGATACGCAGTATTTT. This encodes CASSPPEFTDTQYF.